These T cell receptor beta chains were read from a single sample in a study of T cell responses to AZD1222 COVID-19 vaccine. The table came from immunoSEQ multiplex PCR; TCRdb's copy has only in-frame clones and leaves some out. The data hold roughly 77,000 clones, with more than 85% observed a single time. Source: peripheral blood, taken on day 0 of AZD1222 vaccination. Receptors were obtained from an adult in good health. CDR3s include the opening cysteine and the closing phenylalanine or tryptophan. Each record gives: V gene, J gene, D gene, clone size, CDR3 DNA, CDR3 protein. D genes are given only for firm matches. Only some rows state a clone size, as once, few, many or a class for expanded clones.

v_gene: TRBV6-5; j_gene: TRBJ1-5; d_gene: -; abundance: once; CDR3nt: TGTGCCAGCAGAAGGACAGACAATCAGCCCCAGCATTTT; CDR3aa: CASRRTDNQPQHF
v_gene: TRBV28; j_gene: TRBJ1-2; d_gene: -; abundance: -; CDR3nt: TGTGCCAGCAGTGCCCTTCGACAGAATCTCTATGGCTACACCTTC; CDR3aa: CASSALRQNLYGYTF
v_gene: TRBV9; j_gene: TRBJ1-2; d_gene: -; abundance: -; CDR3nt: TGTGCCAGCAGCGTAGACCTTCACTCCTATGGCTACACCTTC; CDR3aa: CASSVDLHSYGYTF
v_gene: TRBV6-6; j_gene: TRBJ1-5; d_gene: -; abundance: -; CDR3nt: TGTGCCAGCAGTCCACCGGGGGGGTTGGATAGCAATCAGCCCCAGCATTTT; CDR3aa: CASSPPGGLDSNQPQHF
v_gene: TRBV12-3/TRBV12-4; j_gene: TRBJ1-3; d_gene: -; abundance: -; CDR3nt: TGTGCCAGCACCCCTGGAAACACCATATATTTT; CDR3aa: CASTPGNTIYF
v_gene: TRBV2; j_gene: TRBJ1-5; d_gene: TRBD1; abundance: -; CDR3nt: TGTGCCAGCTCTCCGGACAGGGGAATTCAGCCCCAGCATTTT; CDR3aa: CASSPDRGIQPQHF
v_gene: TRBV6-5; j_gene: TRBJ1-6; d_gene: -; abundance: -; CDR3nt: TGTGCCAGCGGGGCAAATTATAATTCACCCCTCCACTTT; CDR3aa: CASGANYNSPLHF
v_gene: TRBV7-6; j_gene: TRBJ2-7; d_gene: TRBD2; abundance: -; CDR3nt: TGTGCCAGCAGCCTACAGTGGGATAGCGGGTCCTACGAGCAGTACTTC; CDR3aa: CASSLQWDSGSYEQYF
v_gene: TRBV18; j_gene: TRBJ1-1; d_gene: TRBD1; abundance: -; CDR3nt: TGTGCCAGCTCCCTACAGGGGTCAGGGAACACTGAAGCTTTCTTT; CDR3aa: CASSLQGSGNTEAFF
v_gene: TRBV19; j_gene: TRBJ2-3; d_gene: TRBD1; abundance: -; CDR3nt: TGTGCCAGTAGTACGACAGGGACAGATACGCAGTATTTT; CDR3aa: CASSTTGTDTQYF
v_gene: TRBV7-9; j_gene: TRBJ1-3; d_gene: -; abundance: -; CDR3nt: TGTGCCAGCAGCTTAGAAACCTCTGGAAACACCATATATTTT; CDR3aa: CASSLETSGNTIYF
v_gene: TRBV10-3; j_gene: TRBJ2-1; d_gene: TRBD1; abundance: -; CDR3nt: TGTGCCATCAGTGAGTCTGGGCAGGGGGCGCGCATCTCCTACAATGAGCAGTTCTTC; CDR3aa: CAISESGQGARISYNEQFF
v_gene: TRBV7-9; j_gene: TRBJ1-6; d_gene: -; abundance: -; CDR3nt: TGTGCCAGCAGCTTAGCAAGTCAGGGTTATTCACCCCTCCACTTT; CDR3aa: CASSLASQGYSPLHF
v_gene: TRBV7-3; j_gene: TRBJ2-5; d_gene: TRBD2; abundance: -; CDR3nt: TGTGCCAGCAGCTTGGGGCGGGGGACGTTCCAAGAGACCCAGTACTTC; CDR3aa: CASSLGRGTFQETQYF
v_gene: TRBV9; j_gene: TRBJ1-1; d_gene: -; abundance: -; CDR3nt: TGTGCCAGCAGCGTAGGGGTGGCCTTCGCGGACAGAGAAGCTTTCTTT; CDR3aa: CASSVGVAFADREAFF
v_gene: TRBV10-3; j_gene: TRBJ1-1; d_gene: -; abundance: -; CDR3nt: TGTGCCATCAGTGAAGTTAGGGGAAACGCTGAAGCTTTCTTT; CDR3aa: CAISEVRGNAEAFF
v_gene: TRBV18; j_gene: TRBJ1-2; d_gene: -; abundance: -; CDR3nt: TGTGCCAGCTCACCACCGGGGAGGGTCGAGGACTATGGCTACACCTTC; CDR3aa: CASSPPGRVEDYGYTF
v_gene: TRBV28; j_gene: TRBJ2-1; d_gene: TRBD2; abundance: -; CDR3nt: TGTGCCACGGGGGGGGCTAGCTCCTACAATGAGCAGTTCTTC; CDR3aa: CATGGASSYNEQFF
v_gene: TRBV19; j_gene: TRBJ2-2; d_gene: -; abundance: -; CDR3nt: TGTGCCAGCACAACTCTCGAGACCGGGGAGCTGTTTTTT; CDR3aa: CASTTLETGELFF
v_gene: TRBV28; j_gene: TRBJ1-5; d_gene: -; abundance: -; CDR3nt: TGTGCCAGCAGTTTACCCGGTTATGGGGGGATACGCAATCAGCCCCAGCATTTT; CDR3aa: CASSLPGYGGIRNQPQHF
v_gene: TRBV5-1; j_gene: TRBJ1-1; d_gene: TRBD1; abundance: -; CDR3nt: TGCGCCAGCGGAAGTGGACAGGGGGGAGGCACTGAAGCTTTCTTT; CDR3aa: CASGSGQGGGTEAFF
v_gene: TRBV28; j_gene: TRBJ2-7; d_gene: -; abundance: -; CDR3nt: TGTGCCAGCAGGAGGGGTACCTACGAGCAGTACTTC; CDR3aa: CASRRGTYEQYF
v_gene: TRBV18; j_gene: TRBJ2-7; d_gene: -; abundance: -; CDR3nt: TGTGCCAGCTCACCCCTTGATACTAGTCTGGGGAGTAACGAGCAGTACTTC; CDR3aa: CASSPLDTSLGSNEQYF
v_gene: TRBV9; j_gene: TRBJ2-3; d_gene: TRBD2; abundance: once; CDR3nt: TGTGCCAGCAGCGCGGCTAGCGGGGGGGCTGACACAGATACGCAGTATTTT; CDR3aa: CASSAASGGADTDTQYF
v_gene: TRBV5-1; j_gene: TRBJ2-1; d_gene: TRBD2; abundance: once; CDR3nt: TGCGCCAGCACCTCCCCCGGCGGGGGGGGGTACAATGAGCAGTTCTTC; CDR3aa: CASTSPGGGGYNEQFF
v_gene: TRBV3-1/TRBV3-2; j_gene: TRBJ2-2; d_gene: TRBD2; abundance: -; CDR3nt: TGTGCCAGCAGCGGACTAGCTTCTAGCGGGGAGCTGTTTTTT; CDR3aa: CASSGLASSGELFF
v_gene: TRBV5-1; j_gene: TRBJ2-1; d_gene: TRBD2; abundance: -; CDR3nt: TGCGCCAGCAGCTTGGAAGGCCAGCGACTAGCGGGGGCCTACAATGAGCAGTTCTTC; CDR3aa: CASSLEGQRLAGAYNEQFF
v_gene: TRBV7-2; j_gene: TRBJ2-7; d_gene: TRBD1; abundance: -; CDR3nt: TGTGCCAGCAGCTATACAGGGGGAGCCTACGAGCAGTACTTC; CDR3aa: CASSYTGGAYEQYF
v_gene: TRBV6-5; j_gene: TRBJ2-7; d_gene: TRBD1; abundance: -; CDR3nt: TGTGCCAGCAGCGTGACAGGGGCGGGCGAGCAGTACTTC; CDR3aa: CASSVTGAGEQYF
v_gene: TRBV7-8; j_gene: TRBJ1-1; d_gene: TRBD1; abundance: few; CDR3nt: TGTGCCAGCAGCTTATTGGGCGGGACAGTTAACACTGAAGCTTTCTTT; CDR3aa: CASSLLGGTVNTEAFF
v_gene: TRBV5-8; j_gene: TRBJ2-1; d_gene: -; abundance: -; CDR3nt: TGTGCCAGCAGCTTGGGGGGGTCGCACAATGAGCAGTTCTTC; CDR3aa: CASSLGGSHNEQFF
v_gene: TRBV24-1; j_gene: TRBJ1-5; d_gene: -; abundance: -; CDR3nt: TGTGCCACCAGTGACCGTACAGGGTCACAGCCCCAGCATTTT; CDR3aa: CATSDRTGSQPQHF
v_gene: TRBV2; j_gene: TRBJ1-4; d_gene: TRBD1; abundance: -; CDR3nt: TGTGCCAGCAGTGACCCGACAGGGGCCCTTAATGAAAAACTGTTTTTT; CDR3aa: CASSDPTGALNEKLFF
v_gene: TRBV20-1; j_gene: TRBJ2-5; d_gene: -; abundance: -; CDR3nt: TGCAGTGCTAGTGCCGGGTCTGGGGAGACCCAGTACTTC; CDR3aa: CSASAGSGETQYF
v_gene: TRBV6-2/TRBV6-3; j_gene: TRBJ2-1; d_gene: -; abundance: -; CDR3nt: TGTGCCAGCAGTTACGGGAATTTTAGGAATGAGCAGTTCTTC; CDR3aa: CASSYGNFRNEQFF
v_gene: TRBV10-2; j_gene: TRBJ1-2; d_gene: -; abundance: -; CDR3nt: TGCGCCAGCAGTGAGTCGAATAACTATGGCTACACCTTC; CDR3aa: CASSESNNYGYTF
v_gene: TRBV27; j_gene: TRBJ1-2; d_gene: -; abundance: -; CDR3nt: TGTGCCAGCAGTTGGGGCTCTCCTTCGGGGGGCTATGGCTACACCTTC; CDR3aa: CASSWGSPSGGYGYTF
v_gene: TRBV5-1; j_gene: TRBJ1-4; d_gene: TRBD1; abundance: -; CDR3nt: TGCGCCAGCAGCTTGCGGACAGGGGGCAATGAAAAACTGTTTTTT; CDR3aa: CASSLRTGGNEKLFF